This T cell receptor (beta chain) is drawn from a study of T cell responses to AZD1222 COVID-19 vaccine (dated by TCRdb to the early 2020s). At the level of the whole study: AZD1222 recipients whose second dose came at about 4 weeks and those whose second dose came at about 12 weeks were combined into one group, since spike-specific TCR depth and breadth did not differ between the two schedules. TCR sequencing was performed for roughly 250 trial participants, of whom about 210 were given two doses of AZD1222 and about 25 were given two doses of MenACWY control vaccine. Trial participants were enrolled by age into 18-55, 56-69 and 70-plus year subgroups, with approximately 160, 26 and 62 TCR-sequenced participants respectively.

Taken from the germline V gene, the CDR1 and CDR2 loops are KGHSH and LQKENI. V loses 8 bases, J loses 1 base, and the germline ends lie 11 bases apart. The CDR3 starts with the cysteine, ends with the phenylalanine, and has 13 residues. Left in the record is the CDR3 DNA by itself, 39 bases read in frame from the first base. The CDR3 regions of human TCRbeta chains were analyzed by immunosequencing. The paper's processing steps were these. Repertoire TCRs were matched against a reference library of SARS-CoV-2-specific TCRs generated with the MIRA antigen-specificity platform. Breadth was defined as the fraction of unique TCRs that were SARS-CoV-2-associated. Depth was defined as the fraction of total T cells that were SARS-CoV-2-associated. Using the MIRA data, each spike-specific TCR was assigned both to the spike region to which the TCR was reactive and to a CD4 or CD8 class. Log10-transformed breadth and depth values were compared by one-way ANOVA with Sidak's multiple comparisons tests. The table comes from immuneACCESS by way of TCRdb, which keeps in-frame sequences with V and J called. Part of the clones is missing from these tables; in studies checked, under half for an unresolved V gene and the rest for unknown reasons. D and trimming come from the DNA, and the V and J calls and clone size come from that table. For this sample there are 150,000 or so clones; less than 95% appear just once. Of the sample, about 1.4% falls within the top ten clones.

On this clone: Its specific antigen is unknown. Per-base qualities were not stored, and no clone one base away is much larger.

The study at large found these results: After two AZD1222 doses, both the breadth and the depth of spike-specific TCRs were significantly higher than at day 0 and than in MenACWY recipients. Nearly half of unique spike-specific TCRs reportedly recognized epitopes outside regions mutated in the B.1.351 and B.1.1.7 variants. Conclusions about previously exposed vaccinees are limited, since just 5 to 7 AZD1222 recipients were seropositive for SARS-CoV-2 at baseline. Participants were mostly white British and included more females than males, and it was suggested by the authors that clonal diversity may have been underestimated. No day 14 peak-response samples were available, so repertoires were characterized only after the peak T cell response. CD4 TCRs associated with the vaccine covered the entire spike protein, and the dominant responses were in regions 160-218 and 743-854. The 56-69-year group was small, and its depth increase did not reach significance, likely because of low power.

Taken with the paper, the label for time point translates to: baseline before first vaccination. Vaccinee samples came from UK trials COV001 and COV002, including a single-blind randomized controlled phase 2/3 trial of AZD1222 (ChAdOx1 nCoV-19) in healthy adults. For TCRbeta chain sequencing, PBMC samples were collected from trial participants at day 0 and at day 28 after the second dose. The chain joins TRBV18 to TRBJ1-2; the D gene lacks a confident call. The origin of this receptor is an adult in good health. Specimen: peripheral blood, collected on day 0 of AZD1222 vaccination. The CDR3 region reads CASRIELNYGYTF. The base sequence is TGTGCCAGCCGAATAGAGCTTAACTATGGCTACACCTTC. With the portions outside the CDR3 filled from the reference TRBV18 and TRBJ1-2 genes, the complete variable region becomes NAGVMQNPRHLVRRRGQEARLRCSPMKGHSHVYWYRQLPEEGLKFMVYLQKENIIDESGMPKERFSAEFPKEGPSILRIQQVVRGDSAAYFCASRIELNYGYTFGSGTRLTVV.